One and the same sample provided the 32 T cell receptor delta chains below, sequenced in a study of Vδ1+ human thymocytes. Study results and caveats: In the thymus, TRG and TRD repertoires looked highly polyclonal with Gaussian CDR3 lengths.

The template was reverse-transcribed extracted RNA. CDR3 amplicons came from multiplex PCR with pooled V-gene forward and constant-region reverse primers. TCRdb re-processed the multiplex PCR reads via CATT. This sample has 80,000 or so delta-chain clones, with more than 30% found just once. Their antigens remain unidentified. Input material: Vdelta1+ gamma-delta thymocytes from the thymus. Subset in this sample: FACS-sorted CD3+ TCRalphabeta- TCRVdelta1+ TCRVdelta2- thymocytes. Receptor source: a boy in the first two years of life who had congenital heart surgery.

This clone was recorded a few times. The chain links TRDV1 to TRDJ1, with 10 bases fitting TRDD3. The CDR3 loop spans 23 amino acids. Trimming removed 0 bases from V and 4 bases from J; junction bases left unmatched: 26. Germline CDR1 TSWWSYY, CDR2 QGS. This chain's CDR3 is CALGELVVTLYTGGDTRGDKLIF. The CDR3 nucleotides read TGTGCTCTTGGGGAACTAGTAGTGACCCTATATACCGGGGGGGATACGCGTGGCGATAAACTCATCTTT.

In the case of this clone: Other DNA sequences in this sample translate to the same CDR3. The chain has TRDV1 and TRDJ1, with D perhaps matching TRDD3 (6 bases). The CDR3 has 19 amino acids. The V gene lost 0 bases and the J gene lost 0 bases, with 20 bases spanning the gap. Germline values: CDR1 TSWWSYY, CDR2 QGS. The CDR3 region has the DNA TGTGCTCTTGGGGAACTCCTTACCCCTTACTGGGATTACACCGATAAACTCATCTTT. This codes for CALGELLTPYWDYTDKLIF.

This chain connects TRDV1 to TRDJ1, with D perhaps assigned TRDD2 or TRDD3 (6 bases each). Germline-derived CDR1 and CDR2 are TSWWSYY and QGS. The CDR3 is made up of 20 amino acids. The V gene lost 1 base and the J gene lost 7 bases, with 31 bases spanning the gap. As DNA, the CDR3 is TGTGCTCTTGGGGAACCCGGGACAGGCCTTCCGTCAGGGGGAGTCCGTAAACTCATCTTT. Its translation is CALGEPGTGLPSGGVRKLIF.

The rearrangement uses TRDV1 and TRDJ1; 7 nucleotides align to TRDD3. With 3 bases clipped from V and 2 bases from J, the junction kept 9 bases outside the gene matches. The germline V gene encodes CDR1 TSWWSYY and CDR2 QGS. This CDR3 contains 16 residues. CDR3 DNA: TGTGCTCTTGGGGACTGGGGGTCAAGAGGTACCGATAAACTCATCTTT. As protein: CALGDWGSRGTDKLIF.

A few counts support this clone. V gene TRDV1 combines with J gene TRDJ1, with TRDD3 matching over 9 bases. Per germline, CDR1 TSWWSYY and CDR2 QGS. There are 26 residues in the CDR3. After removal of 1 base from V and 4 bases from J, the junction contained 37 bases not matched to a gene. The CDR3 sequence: CALGEPTLLGETVPFRTLGESDKLIF. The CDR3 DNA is TGTGCTCTTGGGGAACCCACCCTTCTTGGGGAAACAGTACCCTTTAGGACACTGGGGGAGAGCGATAAACTCATCTTT.

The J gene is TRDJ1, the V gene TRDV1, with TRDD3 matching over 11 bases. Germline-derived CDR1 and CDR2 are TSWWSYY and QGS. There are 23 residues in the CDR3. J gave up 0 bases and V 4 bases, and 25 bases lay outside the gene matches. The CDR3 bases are TGTGCTCTTGGGGCTTCCCCCAGGGGACGATTCCCTGGGGGATACTTGTACACCGATAAACTCATCTTT. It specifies CALGASPRGRFPGGYLYTDKLIF.

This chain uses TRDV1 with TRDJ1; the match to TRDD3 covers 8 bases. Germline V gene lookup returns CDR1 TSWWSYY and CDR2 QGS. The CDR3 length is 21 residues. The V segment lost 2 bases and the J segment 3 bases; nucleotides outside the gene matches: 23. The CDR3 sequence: CALGEVGRPRVLGIPADKLIF. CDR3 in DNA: TGTGCTCTTGGGGAAGTCGGACGGCCTAGAGTACTGGGGATACCGGCCGATAAACTCATCTTT.

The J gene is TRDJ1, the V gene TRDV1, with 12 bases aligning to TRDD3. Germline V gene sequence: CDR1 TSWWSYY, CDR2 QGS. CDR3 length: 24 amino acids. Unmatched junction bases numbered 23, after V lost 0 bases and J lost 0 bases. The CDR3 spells CALGELMNLPTRTGGYSYTDKLIF. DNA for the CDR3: TGTGCTCTTGGGGAACTTATGAACCTTCCTACGCGTACTGGGGGATACTCATACACCGATAAACTCATCTTT.

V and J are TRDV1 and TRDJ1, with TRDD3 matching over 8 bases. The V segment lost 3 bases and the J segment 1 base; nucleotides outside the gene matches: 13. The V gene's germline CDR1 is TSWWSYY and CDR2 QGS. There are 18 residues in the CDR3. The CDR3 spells CALGDLLVLGAATDKLIF. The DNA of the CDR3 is TGTGCTCTTGGGGATCTCCTTGTACTGGGGGCCGCCACCGATAAACTCATCTTT.

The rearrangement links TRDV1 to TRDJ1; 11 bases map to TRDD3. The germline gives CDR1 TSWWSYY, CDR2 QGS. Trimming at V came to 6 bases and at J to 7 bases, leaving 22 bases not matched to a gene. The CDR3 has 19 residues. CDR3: CALGCTRRTYLGDTGKLIF. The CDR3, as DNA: TGTGCTCTTGGCTGTACCCGGAGGACCTATTTGGGGGATACGGGTAAACTCATCTTT.

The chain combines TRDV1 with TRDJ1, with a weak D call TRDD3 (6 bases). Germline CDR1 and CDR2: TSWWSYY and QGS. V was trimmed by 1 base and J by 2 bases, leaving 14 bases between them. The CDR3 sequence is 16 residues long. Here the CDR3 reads CALGERGGGKTDKLIF. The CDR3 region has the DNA TGTGCTCTTGGGGAACGAGGAGGGGGGAAAACCGATAAACTCATCTTT.

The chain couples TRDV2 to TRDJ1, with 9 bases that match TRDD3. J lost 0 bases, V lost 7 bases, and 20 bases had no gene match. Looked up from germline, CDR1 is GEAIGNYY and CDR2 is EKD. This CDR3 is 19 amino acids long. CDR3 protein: CAWGAGGRGDTYYTDKLIF. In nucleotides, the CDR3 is TGTGCCTGGGGCGCCGGAGGCCGGGGGGATACCTATTACACCGATAAACTCATCTTT.

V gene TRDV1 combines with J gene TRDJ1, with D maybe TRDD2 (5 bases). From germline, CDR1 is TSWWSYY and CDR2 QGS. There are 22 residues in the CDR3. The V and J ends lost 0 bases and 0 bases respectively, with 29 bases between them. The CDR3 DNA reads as TGTGCTCTTGGGGAACTAGGGTCTTCCCAACCCTATTCGAGGGAGAACACCGATAAACTCATCTTT. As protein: CALGELGSSQPYSRENTDKLIF.

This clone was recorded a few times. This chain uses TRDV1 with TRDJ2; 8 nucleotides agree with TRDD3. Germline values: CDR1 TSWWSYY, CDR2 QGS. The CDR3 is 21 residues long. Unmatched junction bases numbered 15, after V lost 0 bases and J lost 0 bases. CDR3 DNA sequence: TGTGCTCTTGGGGAACTGGCCCCCCAACTGAGGGGATACCCTTTGACAGCACAACTCTTCTTT. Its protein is CALGELAPQLRGYPLTAQLFF.

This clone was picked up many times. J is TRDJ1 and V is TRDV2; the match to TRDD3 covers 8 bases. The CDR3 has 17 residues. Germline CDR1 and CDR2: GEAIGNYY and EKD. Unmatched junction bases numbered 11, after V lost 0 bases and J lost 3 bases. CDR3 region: CACDTYWGPMEADKLIF. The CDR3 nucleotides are TGTGCCTGTGACACCTACTGGGGGCCGATGGAAGCCGATAAACTCATCTTT.

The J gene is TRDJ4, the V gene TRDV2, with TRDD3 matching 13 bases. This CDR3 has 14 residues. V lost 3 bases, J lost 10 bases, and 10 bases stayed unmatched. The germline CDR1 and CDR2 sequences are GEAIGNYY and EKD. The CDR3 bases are TGTGCCTGTGACCTAAACTGGGGGATACGGCCAGAGATCTTT. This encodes CACDLNWGIRPEIF.

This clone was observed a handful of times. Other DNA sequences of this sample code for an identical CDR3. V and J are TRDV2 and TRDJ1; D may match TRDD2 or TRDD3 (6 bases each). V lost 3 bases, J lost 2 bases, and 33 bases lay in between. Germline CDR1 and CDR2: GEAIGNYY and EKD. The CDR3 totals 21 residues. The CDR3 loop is CACDRPPSLAGWGYETDKLIF. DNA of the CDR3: TGTGCCTGTGACCGACCTCCTTCCCTAGCGGGATGGGGGTATGAAACCGATAAACTCATCTTT.

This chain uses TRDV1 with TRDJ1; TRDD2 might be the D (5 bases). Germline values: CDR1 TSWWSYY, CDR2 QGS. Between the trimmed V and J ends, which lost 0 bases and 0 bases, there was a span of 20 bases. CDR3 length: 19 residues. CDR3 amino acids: CALGELGWAPLRHTDKLIF. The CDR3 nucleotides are TGTGCTCTTGGGGAACTGGGGTGGGCCCCCCTACGACACACCGATAAACTCATCTTT.

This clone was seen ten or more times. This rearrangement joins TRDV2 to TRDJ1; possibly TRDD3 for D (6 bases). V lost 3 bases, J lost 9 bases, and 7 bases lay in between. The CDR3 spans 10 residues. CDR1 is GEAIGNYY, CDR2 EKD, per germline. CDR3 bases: TGTGCCTGTGACGGGGGACAACTCATCTTT. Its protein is CACDGGQLIF.

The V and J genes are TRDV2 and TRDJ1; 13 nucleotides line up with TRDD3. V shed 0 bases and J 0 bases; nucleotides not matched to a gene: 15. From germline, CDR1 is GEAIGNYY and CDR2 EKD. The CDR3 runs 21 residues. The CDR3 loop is CACDTIVLGDTRPPYTDKLIF. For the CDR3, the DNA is TGTGCCTGTGACACCATAGTACTGGGGGATACGCGACCTCCTTACACCGATAAACTCATCTTT.

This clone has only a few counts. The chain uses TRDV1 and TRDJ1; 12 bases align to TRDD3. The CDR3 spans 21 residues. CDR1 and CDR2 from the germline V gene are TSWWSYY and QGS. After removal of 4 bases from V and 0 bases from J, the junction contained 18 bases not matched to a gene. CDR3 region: CALGGHPPWGIRRSHTDKLIF. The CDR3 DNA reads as TGTGCTCTTGGGGGCCACCCCCCCTGGGGGATACGACGTTCGCACACCGATAAACTCATCTTT.

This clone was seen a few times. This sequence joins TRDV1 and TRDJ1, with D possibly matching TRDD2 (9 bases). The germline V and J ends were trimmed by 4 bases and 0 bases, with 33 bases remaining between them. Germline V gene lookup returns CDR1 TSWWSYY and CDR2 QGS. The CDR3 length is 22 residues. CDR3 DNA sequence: TGTGCTCTTGGGGTAGACCCCGCCTTCCTACTCGGGATACGCCAGGACACCGATAAACTCATCTTT. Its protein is CALGVDPAFLLGIRQDTDKLIF.

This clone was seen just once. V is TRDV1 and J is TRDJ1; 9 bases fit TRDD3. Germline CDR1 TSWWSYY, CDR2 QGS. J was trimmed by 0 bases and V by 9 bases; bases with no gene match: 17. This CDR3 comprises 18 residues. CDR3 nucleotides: TGTGCTCTCACAGCCTCTCCCGGGGGATACACGTACACCGATAAACTCATCTTT. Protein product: CALTASPGGYTYTDKLIF.

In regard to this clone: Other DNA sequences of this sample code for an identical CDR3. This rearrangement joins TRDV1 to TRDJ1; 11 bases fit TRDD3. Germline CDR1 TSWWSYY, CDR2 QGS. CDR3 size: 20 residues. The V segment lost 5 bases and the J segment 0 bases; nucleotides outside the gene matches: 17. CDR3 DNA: TGTGCTCTTGGGAGAGCTCCGTCACTGGGGGATATTGGGTACACCGATAAACTCATCTTT. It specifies CALGRAPSLGDIGYTDKLIF.

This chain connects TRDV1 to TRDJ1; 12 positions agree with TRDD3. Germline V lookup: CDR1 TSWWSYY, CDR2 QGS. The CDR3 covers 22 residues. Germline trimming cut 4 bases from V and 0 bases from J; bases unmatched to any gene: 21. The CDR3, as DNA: TGTGCTCTTGGGGGATCCACCTTCTCCAACTGGGGGATACAGAGGTACACCGATAAACTCATCTTT. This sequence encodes CALGGSTFSNWGIQRYTDKLIF.

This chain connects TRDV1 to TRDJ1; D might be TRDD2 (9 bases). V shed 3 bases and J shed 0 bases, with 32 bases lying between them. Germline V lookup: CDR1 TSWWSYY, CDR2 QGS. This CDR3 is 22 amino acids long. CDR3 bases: TGTGCTCTTGGGGACCCAAGGCCTTCCTACCGTTCGGTACTGGGGGACACCGATAAACTCATCTTT. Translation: CALGDPRPSYRSVLGDTDKLIF.

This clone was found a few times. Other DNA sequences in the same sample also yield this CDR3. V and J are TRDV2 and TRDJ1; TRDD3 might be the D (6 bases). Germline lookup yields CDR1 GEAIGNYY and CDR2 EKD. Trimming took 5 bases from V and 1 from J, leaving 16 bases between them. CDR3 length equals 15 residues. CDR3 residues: CACVVGAPSTDKLIF. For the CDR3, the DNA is TGTGCCTGTGTGGTGGGGGCCCCTAGCACCGATAAACTCATCTTT.

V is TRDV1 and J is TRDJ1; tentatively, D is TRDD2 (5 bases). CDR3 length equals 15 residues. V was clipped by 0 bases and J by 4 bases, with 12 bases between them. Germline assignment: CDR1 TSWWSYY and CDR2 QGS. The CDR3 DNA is TGTGCTCTTGGGGAACTCTGCCTTCTCCACGATAAACTCATCTTT. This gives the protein CALGELCLLHDKLIF.

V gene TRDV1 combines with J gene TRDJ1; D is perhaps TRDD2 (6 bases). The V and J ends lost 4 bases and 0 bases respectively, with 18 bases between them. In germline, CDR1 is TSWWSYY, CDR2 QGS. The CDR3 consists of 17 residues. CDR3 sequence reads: CALGGPSTGGYTDKLIF. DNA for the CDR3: TGTGCTCTTGGGGGGCCTTCCACAGGGGGCTACACCGATAAACTCATCTTT.

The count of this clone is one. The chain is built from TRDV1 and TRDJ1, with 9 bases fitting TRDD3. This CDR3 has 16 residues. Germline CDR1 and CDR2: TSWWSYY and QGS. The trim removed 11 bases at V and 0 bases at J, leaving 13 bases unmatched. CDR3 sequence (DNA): TGTGCTTTTCGTACTGGGGGACCTCCCGACACCGATAAACTCATCTTT. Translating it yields CAFRTGGPPDTDKLIF.

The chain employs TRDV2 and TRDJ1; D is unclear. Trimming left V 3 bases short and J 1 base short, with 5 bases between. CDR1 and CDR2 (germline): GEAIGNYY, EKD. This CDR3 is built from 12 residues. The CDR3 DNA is TGTGCCTGTGACCCCCCCACCGATAAACTCATCTTT. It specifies CACDPPTDKLIF.

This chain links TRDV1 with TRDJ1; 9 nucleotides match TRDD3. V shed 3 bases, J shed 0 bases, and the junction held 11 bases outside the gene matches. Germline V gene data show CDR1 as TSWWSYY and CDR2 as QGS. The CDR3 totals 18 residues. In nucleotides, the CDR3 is TGTGCTCTTGGGGACCCCTCGGGACTGGGGGAATACACCGATAAACTCATCTTT. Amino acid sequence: CALGDPSGLGEYTDKLIF.